This T cell receptor (beta chain) was sequenced during a study of cytomegalovirus exposure and HLA in healthy donors listed by TCRdb under 2017. Looking at the study overall: An earlier analysis of some 620 of the donors reported 276 Gb of sequence data and 117 million unique TCR beta sequences obtained from roughly 170 million T cells. Approximately 310 gigabases of sequencing data and 70 million to 85 million unique TCR sequences were included in an early release covering roughly 700 HLA-typed donors. Of the 350 to 450 genotyped donors, approximately 80% were placed in the genetic ancestry cluster associated with self-reported Caucasian donors. The study aimed to test whether cataloging public T cell receptors could reveal signatures of past pathogen exposure. The study used immunosequencing to profile the T cell repertoires of 600 to 850 subjects and linked those repertoires to cytomegalovirus serostatus. A separate validation cohort of roughly 130 different subjects was used in addition to the 666-subject first cohort. To predict cytomegalovirus infection status, the study combined high-throughput TCR immunosequencing, statistical association of individual TCRs with disease status, and machine learning. In a later analysis, previously published TCR beta repertoires from several hundred donors were re-analyzed and high-resolution HLA genotyping was added so that TCR occurrence patterns could be studied. The later analysis used no new phenotypic data to find candidate immune exposures, relying instead on TCR beta sequences and their occurrence across donors. In an earlier analysis of roughly 540 of the donors, high-throughput TCR beta sequencing was used to judge whether each TCR beta V gene segment behaved as functional or pseudogenic. Alongside the repertoire data, information on donor age, sex, ethnicity and CMV serostatus was compiled. A later genetic analysis used genome-wide SNP genotypes for about three fifths of the 666 donors, treating that subset as a discovery cohort. All discovery cohort repertoires had been generated on a single sequencing platform. Both class I and class II loci were covered by HLA typing, at four-digit resolution. Typing coverage differed by locus: A, B, C, DRB1 and DQB1 were typed in about 629-640 donors, DQA1 in about 500, DPA1 in nearly 610, and DPB1 in roughly 450. A handful of DR-DQ haplotypes were handled as single units for association and clustering because linkage in the cohort was strong. Among about 360 genotyped donors of the cohort, an average of approximately 240,000 unique TCR beta nucleotide sequences were sequenced per donor, about a sixth of them non-productive.

CDR3 length: 15 amino acids, cysteine to phenylalanine. Only the CDR3 DNA is retained, 45 bases long and in frame from the first base. CDR1 and CDR2 were assigned from the germline V gene as SGHRS and YFSETQ. Compared with germline, V lacks 4 bases and J lacks 0 bases; bases without a gene match: 6. This clone was counted a single time. The clone's antigen remains unknown. Nothing much larger sits one base from this clone, and base qualities are not available. What the research found in general, with its limitations: Correlated functional status among segregating V segments might be attributable to linkage disequilibrium, but an unknown experimental factor could not be ruled out. Immune exposure information for the cohort was limited to CMV serostatus. This cohort had only TCR beta chains sequenced, and the lack of alpha or paired-chain data limited which features could be detected. A further reported finding was that TCR beta sequences accurately predicted the HLA-A and HLA-B alleles for most subjects in the first cohort. Roughly uniform sequencing depth across donors was assumed in presence/absence analyses, although this assumption may not hold. Over 15 rarely observed V segments, including chromosome 9 orphons, were excluded from the earlier analysis of some 590 of the donors because counts were too low. The classifier was reported to diagnose cytomegalovirus status with high specificity and sensitivity in both the original and validation cohorts. A cluster of highly shared sequence variants was judged likely to represent a technical artifact of the sequencing pipeline. In a later analysis, TCR association rates were found to vary across HLA loci, with the most associated TCRs seen for DRB1 alleles and the fewest for HLA-C alleles. Some IMGT-functional V segments, including TRBV6-2 and TRBV6-3, could not be told apart with the 87-base-pair reads, so those segments were excluded. In vitro tests confirmed that three of the cytomegalovirus-associated TCR beta chains recognize cytomegalovirus antigens. When HLA alleles, especially DR and DQ, strongly co-occurred, TCR associations were difficult to assign to individual alleles. A later analysis associated 15,000 to 20,000 TCR beta sequences with specific HLA alleles at a false discovery rate of 0.05. A later analysis reported that several top co-occurrence clusters appeared linked to parvovirus B19, influenza, CMV and Epstein-Barr virus. The study listed 150 to 200 TCR beta chains as associated with cytomegalovirus. In a later genetic analysis, a missense DCLRE1C variant was associated with V-gene and J-gene trimming of TCR beta chains, and the association was replicated in an independent cohort. In a later analysis, HLA-associated TCR beta chains were found to be more clonally expanded and to have lower generation probabilities than equally common non-associated chains. According to a later analysis, most CMV-associated TCR beta chains appeared to be HLA-restricted, and the HLA associations seemed to be driven largely by CMV exposure. Because HLA typing was unavailable for some donors at each locus, only the typed subset was used in association tests. An earlier analysis of approximately 530 of the donors showed that most TCR beta V segments appeared in productive rearrangements either about 87% or about 30% of the time, which broadly matched IMGT annotations. The authors suggested that the approach could potentially be extended to other disease states and immunological phenotypes. In a later genetic analysis, fewer N-insertions in productive TCRs were reported among donors in an Asian-associated ancestry cluster than the roughly 640-donor mean. Most TCR sequences were observed very rarely across donors, whereas some public TCRs were present in many individuals.

The cohort consisted of 670 or so healthy bone marrow donors. At the time of sampling, every cohort member was nominally healthy, though immune exposures that went unrecorded were likely present. The donor was CMV seronegative and was included in the group of several hundred seronegative cohort members. Each donor provided a peripheral blood sample, and peripheral blood mononuclear cells were used for TCR beta sequencing. Genomic DNA was extracted from the blood cell samples with the Qiagen DNeasy Blood Extraction Kit. Library preparation employed the immunoSEQ multiplex PCR assay. A mixture of 60 forward primers for TCR Vbeta segments and 13 reverse primers for TCR Jbeta segments was used in the multiplex PCR. Amplification of the CDR3 region of rearranged TCR beta genes was performed with a multiplex PCR assay on genomic DNA. On the Illumina HiSeq System, the amplified TCR beta libraries were sequenced as 87-base-pair reads. The published analysis was carried out like this. A later analysis tallied 80 million to 95 million unique TCR beta chains across the 666 repertoires, and about 10 million of those chains were shared by two or more donors. Raw reads were error-corrected and collapsed into unique sequences with a nearest-neighbor algorithm that merged closely related sequences to remove PCR and sequencing errors. Alignment of CDR3 sequences to IMGT reference sequences was used to assign V, D and J gene segments. Each retained sequence needed at least a six-nucleotide match to both a V gene segment and a J gene segment. A rearrangement counted as productive if the CDR3 had no stop codons and remained in frame with V and J, and every other rearrangement counted as non-productive. Following IMGT convention, CDR3 was defined as the stretch from the second conserved V-encoded cysteine up to the conserved J-encoded phenylalanine. Sequences without an unambiguous match to a single V gene segment were excluded from the earlier analysis of about 640 of the donors. An earlier analysis of about 600 of the donors called V segments functional above 56.7% productive rearrangements and segregating when the between-donor standard deviation exceeded 5%. A statistical classification framework was built to diagnose cytomegalovirus status from the catalog of TCR beta chain sequences. A later analysis assigned V and J genes by comparing TCR nucleotide sequences with IMGT/GENE-DB human TR gene sequences. In a later analysis, CDR3 sequences and most-parsimonious VDJ recombination scenarios were assigned using the TCRdist pipeline. In a later analysis, every TCR beta chain was defined by the combination of its CDR3 amino acid sequence and its V-gene family, and reads without a unique V-gene family were dropped. A later analysis removed 550 to 650 highly shared, low-generation-probability nucleotide sequences to deal with suspected cross-contamination and a sequencing artifact. In a later analysis, a clonal expansion index was calculated for each public chain from normalized within-repertoire ranks of inferred template counts. A later analysis computed generation probabilities with a VDJ recombination model fitted to out-of-frame rearrangements, and checked the results against IGoR. A later analysis scored TCR-TCR, TCR-HLA and TCR-CMV co-occurrence with hypergeometric tests, applying a repertoire-size bias correction to TCR pairs. To estimate false discovery rates, a later analysis permuted the HLA or CMV assignments 20 times. A later analysis grouped co-occurring TCRs with DBSCAN, adding TCRdist sequence similarity when clustering within HLA-allele-positive subsets. Repertoires with fewer than 30,000 or more than 120,000 public chains were left out of co-occurrence clustering, as were about 5 repertoires with anomalous nucleotide sharing. TCRdb's version of the immuneACCESS table is confined to in-frame rearrangements and falls short of the full clone set. An unresolved V gene accounts for under half of the shortfall where checked; the remainder is of unknown origin. V and J calls and clone size follow that table, whereas D and trimming were derived from the DNA. Recorded for this sample are 150,000 or so clones; 75% to 80% of them occurred a single time. Jointly, the top ten make up about 0.64% of the sample.

Source material: PBMCs. The TCR originated in a male donor in good health and CMV-seronegative. The rearrangement combines TRBV5-1 with TRBJ2-7; TRBD2 lines up with 8 middle nucleotides. The nucleotides read TGCGCCAGCAGCCCCGTAGCGGGGAGCTCCTACGAGCAGTACTTC. The translation is CASSPVAGSSYEQYF. Full variable domain (CDR3 extended with the reference TRBV5-1 and TRBJ2-7 proteins): KAGVTQTPRYLIKTRGQQVTLSCSPISGHRSVSWYQQTPGQGLQFLFEYFSETQRNKGNFPGRFSGRQFSNSRSEMNVSTLELGDSALYLCASSPVAGSSYEQYFGPGTRLTVT.